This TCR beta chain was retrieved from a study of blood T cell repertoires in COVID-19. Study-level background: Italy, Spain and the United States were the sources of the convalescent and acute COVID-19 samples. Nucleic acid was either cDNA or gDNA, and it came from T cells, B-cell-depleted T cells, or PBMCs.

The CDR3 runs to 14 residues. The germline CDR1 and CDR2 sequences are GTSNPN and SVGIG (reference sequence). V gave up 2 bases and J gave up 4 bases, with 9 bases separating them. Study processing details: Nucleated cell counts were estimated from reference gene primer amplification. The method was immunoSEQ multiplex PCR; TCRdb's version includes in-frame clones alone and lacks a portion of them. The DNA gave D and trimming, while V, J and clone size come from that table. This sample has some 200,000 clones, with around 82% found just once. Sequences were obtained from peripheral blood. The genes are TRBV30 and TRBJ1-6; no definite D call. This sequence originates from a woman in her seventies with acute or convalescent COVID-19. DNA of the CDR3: TGTGCCTGGAGTACAGAAAAATATAATTCACCCCTCCACTTT. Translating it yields CAWSTEKYNSPLHF.